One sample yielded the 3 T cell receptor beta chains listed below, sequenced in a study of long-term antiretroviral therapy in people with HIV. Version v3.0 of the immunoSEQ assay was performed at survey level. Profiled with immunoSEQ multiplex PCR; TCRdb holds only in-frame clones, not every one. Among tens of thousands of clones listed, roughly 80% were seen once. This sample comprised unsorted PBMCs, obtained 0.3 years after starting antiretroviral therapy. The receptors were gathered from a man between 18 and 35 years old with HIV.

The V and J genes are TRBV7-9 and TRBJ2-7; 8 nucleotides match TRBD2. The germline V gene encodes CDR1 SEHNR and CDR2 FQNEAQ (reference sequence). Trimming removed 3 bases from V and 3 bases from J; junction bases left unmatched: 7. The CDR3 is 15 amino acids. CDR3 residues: CASSLSGSEGYEQYF. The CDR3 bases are TGTGCCAGCAGCTTGAGCGGGAGTGAAGGCTACGAGCAGTACTTC.

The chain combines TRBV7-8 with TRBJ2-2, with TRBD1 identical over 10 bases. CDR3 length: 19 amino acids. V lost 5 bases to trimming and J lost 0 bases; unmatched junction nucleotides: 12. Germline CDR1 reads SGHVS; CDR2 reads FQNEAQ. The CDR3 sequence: CASSAATGTGAPNTGELFF. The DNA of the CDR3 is TGTGCCAGCAGCGCGGCCACCGGGACAGGGGCTCCGAACACCGGGGAGCTGTTTTTT.

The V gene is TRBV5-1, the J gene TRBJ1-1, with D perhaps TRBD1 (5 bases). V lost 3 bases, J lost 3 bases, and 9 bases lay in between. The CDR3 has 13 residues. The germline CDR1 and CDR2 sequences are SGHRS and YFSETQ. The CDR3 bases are TGCGCCAGCAGCTCTGACAGAGACACTGAAGCTTTCTTT. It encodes CASSSDRDTEAFF.